This T cell receptor (beta chain) was identified during a study of CD8 T cells in ankylosing spondylitis. General observations from the study: Blood from ankylosing spondylitis patients appeared to carry a characteristic roughly 8-variant TCR beta motif. Earlier reports found some motif variants in synovial fluid and blood in reactive arthritis.

Quantitative molecular-barcoded 5'-RACE generated the TCR beta libraries. TCRdb redid the calling of the 5' RACE reads with MiXCR, one entry per CDR3 protein. The sample yields about 330,000 distinct CDR3 sequences, around 8% seen once. This clonotype was observed a handful of times. What it binds is not known. The CDR3 loop spans 15 amino acids. Germline V lookup: CDR1 LNHDA, CDR2 SQIVND (reference sequence). The V gene lost 5 bases and the J gene lost 10 bases, with 21 bases spanning the gap. The gene calls are TRBV19 and TRBJ2-1; D tentatively reads TRBD1 or TRBD2 (5 bases each). The source of this sequence is a male donor with ankylosing spondylitis. The sample consisted of blood, either unsorted or a sorted T cell fraction (not recorded which). The CDR3 loop reads CASSGGRAGTVEQFF. In DNA, the CDR3 is TGTGCCAGTAGTGGGGGTAGGGCAGGGACGGTAGAGCAGTTCTTC.